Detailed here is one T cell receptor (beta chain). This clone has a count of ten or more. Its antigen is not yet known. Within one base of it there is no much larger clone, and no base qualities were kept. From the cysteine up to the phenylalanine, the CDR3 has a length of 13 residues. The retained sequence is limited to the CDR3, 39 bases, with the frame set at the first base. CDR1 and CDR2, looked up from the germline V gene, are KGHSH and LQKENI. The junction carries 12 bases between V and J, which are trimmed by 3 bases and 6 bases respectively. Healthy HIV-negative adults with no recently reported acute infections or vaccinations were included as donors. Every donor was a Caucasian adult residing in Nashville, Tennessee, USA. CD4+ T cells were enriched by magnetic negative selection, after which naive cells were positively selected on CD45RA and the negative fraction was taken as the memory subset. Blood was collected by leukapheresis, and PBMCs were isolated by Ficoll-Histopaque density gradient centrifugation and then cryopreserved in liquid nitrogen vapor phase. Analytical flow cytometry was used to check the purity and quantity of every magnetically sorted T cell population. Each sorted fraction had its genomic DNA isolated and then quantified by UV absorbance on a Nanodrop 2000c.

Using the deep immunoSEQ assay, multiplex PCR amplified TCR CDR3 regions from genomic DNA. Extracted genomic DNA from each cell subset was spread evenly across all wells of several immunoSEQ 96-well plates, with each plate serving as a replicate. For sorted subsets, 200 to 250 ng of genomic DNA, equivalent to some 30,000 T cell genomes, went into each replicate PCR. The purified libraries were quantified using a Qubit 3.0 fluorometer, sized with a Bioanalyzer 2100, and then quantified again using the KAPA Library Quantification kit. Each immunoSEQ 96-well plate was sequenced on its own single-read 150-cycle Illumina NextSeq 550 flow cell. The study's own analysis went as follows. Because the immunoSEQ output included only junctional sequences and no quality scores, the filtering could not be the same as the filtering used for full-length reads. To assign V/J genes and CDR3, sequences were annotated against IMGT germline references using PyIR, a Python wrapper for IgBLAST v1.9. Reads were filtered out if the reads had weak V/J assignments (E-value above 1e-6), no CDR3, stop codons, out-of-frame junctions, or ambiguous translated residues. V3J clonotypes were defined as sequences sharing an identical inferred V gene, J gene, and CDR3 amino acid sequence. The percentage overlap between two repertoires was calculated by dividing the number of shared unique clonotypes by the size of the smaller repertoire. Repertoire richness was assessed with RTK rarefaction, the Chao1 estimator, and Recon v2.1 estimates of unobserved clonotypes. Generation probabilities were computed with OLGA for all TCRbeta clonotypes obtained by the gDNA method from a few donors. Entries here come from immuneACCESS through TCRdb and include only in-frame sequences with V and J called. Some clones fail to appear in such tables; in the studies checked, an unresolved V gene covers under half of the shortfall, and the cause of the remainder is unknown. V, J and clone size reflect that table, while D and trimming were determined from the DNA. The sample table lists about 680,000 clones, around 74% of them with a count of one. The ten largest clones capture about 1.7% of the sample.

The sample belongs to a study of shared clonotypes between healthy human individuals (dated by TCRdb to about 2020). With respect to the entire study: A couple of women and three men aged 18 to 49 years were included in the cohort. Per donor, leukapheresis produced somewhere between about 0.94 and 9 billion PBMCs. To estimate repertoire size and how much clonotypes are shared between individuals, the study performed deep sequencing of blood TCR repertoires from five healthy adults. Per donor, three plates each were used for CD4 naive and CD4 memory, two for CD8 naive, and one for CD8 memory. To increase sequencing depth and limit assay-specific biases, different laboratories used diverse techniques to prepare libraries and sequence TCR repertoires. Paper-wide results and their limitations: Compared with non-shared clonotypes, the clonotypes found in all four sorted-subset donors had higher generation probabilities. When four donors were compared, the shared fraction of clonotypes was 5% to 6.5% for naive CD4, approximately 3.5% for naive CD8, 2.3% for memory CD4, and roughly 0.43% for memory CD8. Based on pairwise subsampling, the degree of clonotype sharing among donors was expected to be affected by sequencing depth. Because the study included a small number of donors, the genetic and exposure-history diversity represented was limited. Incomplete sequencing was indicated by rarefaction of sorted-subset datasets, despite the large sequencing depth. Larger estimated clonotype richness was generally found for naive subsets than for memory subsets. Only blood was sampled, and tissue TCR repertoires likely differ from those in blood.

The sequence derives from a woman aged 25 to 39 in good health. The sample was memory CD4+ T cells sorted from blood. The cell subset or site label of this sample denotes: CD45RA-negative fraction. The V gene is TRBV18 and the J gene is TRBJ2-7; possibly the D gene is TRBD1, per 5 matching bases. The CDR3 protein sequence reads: CASSPDIRAEQYF. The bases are TGTGCCAGCTCACCGGATATCAGGGCCGAGCAGTACTTC.